Shown below are 7 T cell receptor beta chains from a single sample sequenced in a study of T cell repertoires in cytomegalovirus infection. MiXCR was run by TCRdb on the reads, yielding one entry per CDR3 protein. This sample has approximately 500,000 distinct CDR3 sequences, with more than 25% found just once. Sequenced: PBMCs. The receptors here all came from a human donor in good health (CMV status not recorded). Some clones in this sample may be carry-over from other donors' samples.

At least ten counts were recorded for this clonotype. The gene calls are TRBV6-1 and TRBJ2-1, with 8 positions matching TRBD2. Losses at the gene ends were 6 bases for V and 6 bases for J; bases not matched to a gene: 10. This CDR3 comprises 15 residues. In germline, CDR1 is MNHNS, CDR2 SASEGT. The CDR3 bases are TGTGCCAGCAGAGAGCGGGAGTTATTTCTCAATGAGCAGTTCTTC. Protein product: CASRERELFLNEQFF.

The chain couples TRBV4-3 to TRBJ2-3; 9 bases line up with TRBD1. V was clipped by 3 bases and J by 3 bases; unmatched bases: 10. There are 17 residues in the CDR3. Germline assignment: CDR1 LGHNA and CDR2 YSLEER. CDR3 sequence: CASSQLDRGEDTDTQYF. Here the CDR3 DNA reads TGCGCCAGCAGCCAGTTAGACAGGGGGGAGGATACAGATACGCAGTATTTT.

At least ten counts were recorded for this clonotype. V usage is TRBV7-2 and J usage is TRBJ1-1; TRBD1 aligns across 9 bases. Germline CDR1 is SGHTA and CDR2 is FQGNSA. V lost 6 bases and J lost 8; bases outside the gene matches: 22. This CDR3 has 18 residues. The CDR3 sequence is CASSPDGGGDRAGREAFF. CDR3 nucleotide sequence: TGTGCCAGCAGTCCCGACGGGGGCGGGGACAGGGCAGGACGGGAAGCTTTCTTT.

Only a few counts were recorded for this clonotype. This sequence joins TRBV7-6 and TRBJ2-1, with D uncertain. The CDR3 spans 15 residues. Per the germline V gene, CDR1 is SGHVS and CDR2 is FNYEAQ. Trimming shortened V by 5 bases and J by 7 bases, and 18 bases separated the two germline ends. CDR3 DNA sequence: TGTGCCAGCAGCAATGAATATCGTCCGGAAAATGAGCAGTTCTTC. Encoded protein: CASSNEYRPENEQFF.

This clonotype showed up just a few times. This chain connects TRBV19 to TRBJ2-5; TRBD2 matches at 7 bases. The CDR3 length is 15 residues. Per germline, CDR1 LNHDA and CDR2 SQIVND (reference sequence). The V and J ends lost 4 bases and 3 bases, in that order; junction bases with no gene match: 8. CDR3 amino acids: CASSSGRRLEETQYF. The DNA of the CDR3 is TGTGCCAGTAGTAGCGGGAGACGTTTGGAAGAGACCCAGTACTTC.

The chain joins TRBV6-2 or TRBV6-3 to TRBJ2-5; no reliable D call. The CDR3 is 12 residues long. With 0 bases removed from V and 5 bases from J, the gap between germline ends came to 4 bases. The germline CDR1 and CDR2 sequences are MNHEY and SVGEGT. CDR3 nucleotides: TGTGCCAGCAGTTACTCGATGGAGACCCAGTACTTC. Residues: CASSYSMETQYF.

The gene calls are TRBV7-4 and TRBJ2-5; 12 bases map to TRBD2. The J segment lost 0 bases and the V segment lost 5 bases, leaving 4 bases of the junction unmatched. Germline loops: CDR1 SGHVT, CDR2 SQSDAQ. CDR3 length equals 16 residues. In nucleotides, the CDR3 is TGTGCCAGCAGCCCCTCTAGCGGGAGGGACCAAGAGACCCAGTACTTC. It encodes CASSPSSGRDQETQYF.